A single sample is the source of the 20 T cell receptor beta chains below, sequenced in a study of tumor-infiltrating lymphocytes in primary liver carcinoma. Blood RNA came from unsorted whole blood; germline DNA was also extracted. Constant-region priming of roughly 490 ng total RNA yielded TCR beta cDNA. Generation of the TCR beta libraries relied on three nested multiplex PCR rounds using slightly modified ARM-PCR. Running roughly 10 cycles apiece, the first two PCR rounds relied on TRBV1-TRBV30 forward primers together with a C-beta reverse primer. Via MiXCR, TCRdb re-called the multiplex PCR reads, giving one row per CDR3 protein. Among about 320,000 distinct CDR3 sequences listed, about 62% were seen once. Sequencing was carried out using peripheral blood. Receptors originate from a man aged 40-50 years with primary liver carcinoma and hepatitis B virus infection.

The chain joins TRBV7-9 to TRBJ2-7, with 13 bases fitting TRBD2. The CDR3 runs to 15 residues. From germline, CDR1 is SEHNR and CDR2 FQNEAQ (reference sequence). The trim removed 4 bases at V and 7 bases at J, leaving 7 bases unmatched. The CDR3 nucleotides read TGTGCCAGCAGCTCAGGACTAGCGGGAGCGCGTGAGCAGTACTTC. It specifies CASSSGLAGAREQYF.

CDR3 DNA: TGTGCCAGCAGTCGGAGGGCTGGGGACGGCCACACCTTC. Encoded protein: CASSRRAGDGHTF. The chain uses TRBV6-6 and TRBJ1-2, with a tentative D call TRBD1 (5 bases). Between the trimmed V and J ends, which lost 5 bases and 12 bases, there was a span of 19 bases. CDR3 size: 13 residues. CDR1 is MNHNY, CDR2 SVGAGI, per germline (reference sequence).

This sequence joins TRBV5-1 and TRBJ2-1; possible D gene TRBD2, 5 bases. V lost 2 bases and J 6 bases, leaving 6 bases between the germline ends. The CDR3 spans 12 residues. The germline gives CDR1 SGHRS, CDR2 YFSETQ. The CDR3 nucleotides are TGCGCCAGCAGCTTCACTAGCAATGAGCAGTTCTTC. Protein sequence: CASSFTSNEQFF.

Details on this clonotype: With a much larger clone just one base away, this may be a read error. V gene TRBV4-2 combines with J gene TRBJ2-1; D remains ambiguous. The CDR3 covers 13 residues. CDR1 is LGHNA and CDR2 is YNFKEQ in the germline V gene. The ends were cut back, 5 bases at V and 10 bases at J, with 15 bases in the middle. This CDR3 is CASSSHPEQEQFF. CDR3 in DNA: TGTGCCAGCAGCTCCCATCCCGAACAGGAGCAGTTCTTC.

Concerning this clonotype itself: A much bigger clone sits one base away, suggesting this may be a read error. CDR3 loop: CVSSPGRNGELFF. The CDR3 DNA is TGTGTCAGCAGTCCTGGTCGGAACGGGGAGCTGTTTTTT. V and J are TRBV6-1 and TRBJ2-2; no clear D gene. Germline CDR1 and CDR2: MNHNS and SASEGT. The CDR3 contains 13 residues.

With regard to this clonotype: The conserved phenylalanine or tryptophan is not found at the CDR3 terminus, so this likely reflects a read error. This chain joins TRBV11-3 and TRBJ2-2; tentative D call: TRBD2 (5 bases). Germline V gives CDR1 SGHNT, CDR2 YENEEA. The CDR3 is 16 residues long. DNA of the CDR3: TGTGCCAGTAGCTTAGACGGCCTAGAGGGCACCGGGGAACTGTTTTTA. The encoded protein is CASSLDGLEGTGELFL.

This clonotype came up many times. The gene calls are TRBV29-1 and TRBJ2-1; 11 positions agree with TRBD2. CDR1 is SQVTM, CDR2 ANQGSEA, per germline. The ends lost 5 bases at V and 7 bases at J; junction bases unmatched: 4. The CDR3 is 13 residues long. CDR3 sequence (DNA): TGCAGCGTTCATCCTAGCGGGAGGAATGAGCAGTTCTTC. It codes for CSVHPSGRNEQFF.

Concerning this clonotype itself: A read error may explain this, as a much larger clone is one base away. CDR3 sequence reads: CAISEVWGGGNEQFF. In DNA, the CDR3 is TGTGCCATCAGTGAAGTCTGGGGCGGGGGCAATGAGCAGTTCTTC. V is TRBV6-5 and J is TRBJ2-1, with 7 nucleotides matching TRBD2. From germline, CDR1 is MNHEY and CDR2 SVGAGI. This CDR3 region has 15 residues.

As for this clonotype: A read error is likely, as this CDR3 ends without the conserved phenylalanine or tryptophan. The V call is TRBV6-1, the J call TRBJ1-2; 12 nucleotides align to TRBD1. Germline loops: CDR1 MNHNS, CDR2 SASEGT. This CDR3 is built from 16 residues. CDR3 bases: TGTGCTAGCAGTGATACTCCGGGACAGGGGGCTGGAGGCTACACCTTA. Protein: CASSDTPGQGAGGYTL.

Of note for this clonotype: A much larger clone is a single base away; this may be a read error. No conserved phenylalanine or tryptophan is present at the end of the CDR3, so a read error is the likely explanation. The rearrangement joins TRBV4-3 to TRBJ1-2, with 7 positions matching TRBD1. The CDR3 is 14 residues long. Germline V gene sequence: CDR1 LGHNA, CDR2 YSLEER. Trimming removed 0 bases from V and 7 bases from J; junction bases left unmatched: 5. The CDR3 sequence is CASSQEEGASGYTS. CDR3 bases: TGCGCCAGCAGCCAAGAAGAGGGGGCAAGTGGCTACACCTCC.

With regard to this clonotype: The junction shows a germline mismatch at one end, possibly a read error. This chain connects TRBV29-1 to TRBJ2-5, with D tentatively TRBD2 (5 bases). Per germline, CDR1 SQVTM and CDR2 ANQGSEA. The CDR3 extends over 12 amino acids. The CDR3 region has the DNA TGCAGCGTTGAGAATAGAAGGGAGATCCAGTACTTC. Translation gives CSVENRREIQYF.

This chain joins TRBV28 and TRBJ2-1, with 12 bases matching TRBD2. Germline V gene lookup returns CDR1 MDHEN and CDR2 SYDVKM. CDR3 length: 17 residues. Trimming removed 2 bases from V and 3 bases from J; junction bases left unmatched: 5. In DNA form, the CDR3 reads TGTGCCAGCAGTTTAACCCCTAGCGGGAGGGTCTACAATGAGCAGTTCTTC. This codes for CASSLTPSGRVYNEQFF.

This clonotype was picked up one time. With a much larger clone just one base away, this may be a read error. The chain employs TRBV6-1 and TRBJ1-5; possible D gene TRBD1, 5 bases. Trimming shortened V by 5 bases and J by 3 bases, and 14 bases separated the two germline ends. Germline CDR1 and CDR2: MNHNS and SASEGT. The CDR3 length is 15 residues. The CDR3, as DNA: TGTGCCAGCAGTTTCGACAGATGGGACAATCAGCCCCAGCATTTT. Amino acids: CASSFDRWDNQPQHF.

This clonotype has ten or more counts. The chain joins TRBV29-1 to TRBJ2-6; D unresolved. The CDR3 contains 12 residues. Germline loops: CDR1 SQVTM, CDR2 ANQGSEA. V lost 4 bases and J 3 bases, leaving 4 bases between the germline ends. CDR3 DNA: TGCAGCGTTGTTTTTGGGGCCAACGTCCTGACTTTC. It is translated as CSVVFGANVLTF.

This clonotype has just one count. The V call is TRBV12-3 or TRBV12-4, the J call TRBJ1-5; D call uncertain. Trimming cost V 5 bases and J 4 bases, with 9 bases left between them. The CDR3 covers 13 residues. CDR3 sequence (DNA): TGTGCCAGCAGTCCGGAGAGTAATCAGCCCCAGCATTTT. This translates into CASSPESNQPQHF.

A note on this clonotype: At one of its ends the junction is not consistent with the germline gene, which may arise from a read error. This rearrangement joins TRBV6-2 or TRBV6-3 to TRBJ2-7; 7 nucleotides match TRBD1. The CDR3 contains 16 residues. Germline V CDR1 and CDR2: MNHEY, SVGEGT. This CDR3 reads CTSSYTGQLITYEQYF. For the CDR3, the DNA is TGTACCAGCAGTTACACGGGACAGCTGATAACCTACGAGCAGTACTTC.

The V call is TRBV28, the J call TRBJ2-7; D may be TRBD1 (5 bases). Between the trimmed V and J ends, which lost 5 bases and 5 bases, there was a span of 13 bases. Germline CDR1 is MDHEN and CDR2 is SYDVKM. The CDR3 extends over 13 amino acids. The CDR3 protein is CASSTRQPHEQYF. DNA of the CDR3: TGTGCCAGCAGTACCCGACAGCCCCACGAGCAGTACTTC.

This rearrangement joins TRBV6-5 to TRBJ1-5; maybe TRBD1 (6 bases). Germline lookup yields CDR1 MNHEY and CDR2 SVGAGI. The CDR3 extends over 14 amino acids. V shed 6 bases and J shed 1 base, with 10 bases lying between them. The CDR3 region is CASRGQWSNQPQHF. The CDR3 DNA sequence: TGTGCCAGCAGAGGACAGTGGAGCAATCAGCCCCAGCATTTT.

This clonotype was found a few times. CDR3 sequence (DNA): TGCGCCAGCAGCCCCGGTTGGGGTGGGTGCGTCGCCAATGAGCAGTTCTTC. This encodes CASSPGWGGCVANEQFF. The gene calls are TRBV5-1 and TRBJ2-1, with unresolved D. Germline-derived CDR1 and CDR2 are SGHRS and YFSETQ. The CDR3 sequence is 17 residues long. V lost 4 bases to trimming and J lost 6 bases, with 23 bases between them.

To note about this clonotype: A much more abundant neighbour one base away suggests this may be a read error. V usage is TRBV6-1 and J usage is TRBJ2-4; 7 nucleotides align to TRBD2. V lost 7 bases and J lost 8; bases outside the gene matches: 17. Germline V gives CDR1 MNHNS, CDR2 SASEGT. The CDR3 is 16 residues long. CDR3 DNA sequence: TGTGCCAGCACCGACCCCGAGACTAGCTTCGGAGACATTCAGTACTTC. This codes for CASTDPETSFGDIQYF.